This record looks at one TCR beta chain sequence and its context. Unmatched junction bases numbered 6, after V lost 6 bases and J lost 9 bases. The CDR3 contains 12 residues. The germline V gene encodes CDR1 SGDLS and CDR2 YYNGEE. Generated by immunoSEQ multiplex PCR, the TCRdb table keeps only in-frame clones and is missing some. The table lists some 240,000 clones, around 83% of them singletons. The data were obtained in a study of blood T cell repertoires in COVID-19. Study-wide context: Acute-phase and convalescent COVID-19 samples originated in the United States, Italy and Spain.

The chain couples TRBV9 to TRBJ1-2; 9 bases are shared with TRBD1. This TCR derives from a man over 45 with active or convalescent COVID-19. Sample: peripheral blood. The DNA for the CDR3 is TGTGCCAGCATTGGGACAGGGAATCGCTACACCTTC. Translating gives CASIGTGNRYTF.